This T cell receptor (beta chain) was captured by sequencing in a study of regulatory T cells in long-lasting Graves disease. Time point in this sample: newly diagnosed GD, antithyroid drugs for less than 3 months. Researchers made the TCR library from RNA that was extracted from PBMCs. This CDR3 spans 15 amino acids. Trimming cost V 6 bases and J 3 bases, with 15 bases left between them. Looked up from germline, CDR1 is MNHEY and CDR2 is SVGEGT. Libraries of TCR beta came from iRepertoire HTBI primers plus Arm-PCR of CDR3 regions. TCRdb re-analysed the multiplex PCR reads in MiXCR, keeping a single row per CDR3 protein. The data show about 400,000 distinct CDR3 sequences, roughly 16% seen once. These data were likewise used in another study, on T cells in Graves' hyperthyroidism and ophthalmopathy.

V and J are TRBV6-2 or TRBV6-3 and TRBJ1-5; no definite D call. This specimen consisted of peripheral blood mononuclear cells (PBMCs), obtained at new diagnosis, from a patient treated with antithyroid drugs. This TCR was sampled from a woman aged 18-29 years with Graves disease. The CDR3 reads CASRTPGFPNQPQHF. The CDR3 coding sequence is TGTGCCAGCAGAACCCCAGGTTTCCCCAATCAGCCCCAGCATTTT.